This T cell receptor (beta chain) was identified during a study of regulatory T cells in long-lasting Graves disease. Time point reported: newly diagnosed GD, antithyroid drugs for less than 3 months. PBMC RNA was the source of the TCR library. Through Arm-PCR of CDR3 regions and iRepertoire HTBI primers, TCR beta libraries were built. MiXCR, run by TCRdb on the multiplex PCR reads, gives a single entry per CDR3 protein. The sample consists of fewer than 650,000 distinct CDR3 sequences, 16% of them appearing once. CDR3 length: 16 amino acids. Germline CDR1 is SGHTA and CDR2 is FQGNSA. With V trimmed by 2 bases and J by 0 bases, 6 bases remained unmatched. This sample was also put to use in a study of T cells in Graves' hyperthyroidism and ophthalmopathy. Per that study: Patients aged 18 to 65 had newly diagnosed hyperthyroidism that had lasted under 2 months.

The chain joins TRBV7-2 to TRBJ2-7; 8 positions match TRBD2. The sequence was obtained from a woman in her 30s with Graves disease. The specimen comprised peripheral blood mononuclear cells (PBMCs), sampled at new diagnosis, from a patient treated with antithyroid drugs. The CDR3 sequence is CASSLHGSGSSYEQYF. DNA for the CDR3: TGTGCCAGCAGCTTACATGGCAGCGGGAGCTCCTACGAGCAGTACTTC. The whole variable domain, filled in from reference TRBV7-2 and TRBJ2-7, reads GAGVSQSPSNKVTEKGKDVELRCDPISGHTALYWYRQSLGQGLEFLIYFQGNSAPDKSGLPSDRFSAERTGGSVSTLTIQRTQQEDSAVYLCASSLHGSGSSYEQYFGPGTRLTVT.